These 4 T cell receptor beta chains were all obtained from the same sample, sequenced in a study of CD8 T cells in Susac syndrome. Reverse transcription of about 0.5 to 1 ug RNA used random hexamers. Via MiXCR, TCRdb re-called the immunoSEQ multiplex PCR reads, giving one row per CDR3 protein. Of roughly 130,000 distinct CDR3 sequences in the sample, roughly 94% were seen once. Specimen: CD8+ T cells from PBMCs. All receptors come from a human donor with Susac syndrome.

V is TRBV29-1 and J is TRBJ2-1; the match to TRBD1 covers 9 bases. The CDR3 is 15 amino acids. Germline CDR1 SQVTM, CDR2 ANQGSEA. Trimming at V came to 4 bases and at J to 8 bases, leaving 12 bases not matched to a gene. In nucleotides, the CDR3 is TGCAGCGTTGCCCTCCGGGACAGGGCTTTGGATGAGCAGTTCTTC. Its translation is CSVALRDRALDEQFF.

CDR3 bases: TGCAGTGCTCGAACACCCAGGGACACAGATACGCAGTATTTT. Its protein product is CSARTPRDTDTQYF. The rearrangement links TRBV20-1 to TRBJ2-3; D possibly corresponds to TRBD1 (5 bases). Germline CDR1 and CDR2: DFQATT and SNEGSKA (reference sequence). The V end was cut by 5 bases, the J end by 2 bases, with 14 bases between. The CDR3 loop spans 14 amino acids.

The chain employs TRBV7-6 and TRBJ2-7; D remains ambiguous. Germline assignment: CDR1 SGHVS and CDR2 FNYEAQ. The CDR3 consists of 13 residues. Trimming cost V 5 bases and J 3 bases, with 11 bases left between them. This CDR3 reads CASSAPGDYEQYF. The CDR3 DNA reads as TGTGCCAGCAGCGCCCCCGGAGACTACGAGCAGTACTTC.

V is TRBV7-8 and J is TRBJ2-2; D call uncertain. Per the germline V gene, CDR1 is SGHVS and CDR2 is FQNEAQ. This CDR3 contains 11 residues. The V and J ends lost 6 bases and 7 bases respectively, with 6 bases between them. DNA for the CDR3: TGTGCCAGCAGTCCTCGCGGGGAGCTGTTTTTT. This codes for CASSPRGELFF.